The following is a T cell receptor (beta chain) sequence with its context. The antigen is unknown. The sample comes from a study of response to subunit inactivated influenza vaccine. Study-wide results and limits: Each seasonal influenza vaccination, the authors suggested, recruits few new T cells.

Via MiXCR, TCRdb re-called the RT-PCR reads, giving one row per CDR3 protein. The sample carries a few hundred thousand distinct CDR3 sequences, roughly 22% recorded once. CDR3 length equals 14 residues. The germline V gene encodes CDR1 SGHRS and CDR2 YFSETQ. Trimming removed 0 bases from V and 1 base from J, with 7 bases in between. The source was PBMCs from blood, collected about 20 months after vaccination. V and J are TRBV5-1 and TRBJ2-5, with TRBD2 as a possible D gene (6 bases). This receptor was taken from a man aged 50 to 69 who received an inactivated influenza vaccine. In nucleotides, the CDR3 is TGCGCCAGCAGCTTGGGGACTACCCAAGAGACCCAGTACTTC. Protein: CASSLGTTQETQYF.